This TCR beta chain comes out of a study of blood T cell repertoires in COVID-19. The data were produced by immunoSEQ multiplex PCR, yet TCRdb's version contains in-frame clones alone and is incomplete. Found here are approximately 230,000 clones, 70% to 90% of them singletons; the top ten hold roughly 1.4%. Germline CDR1 reads SGHTA; CDR2 reads FQGNSA. V dropped 3 bases and J dropped 1; count of bases not matched to a gene: 4. The CDR3 consists of 16 residues. This clone was found once. V and J are TRBV7-2 and TRBJ2-7; TRBD1 matches at 12 bases. This sequence was found in an elderly man with acute or convalescent COVID-19. Sequenced material: peripheral blood. The CDR3 DNA reads TGTGCCAGCAGCTTCATGGGACAGGGGGCATCCTACGAGCAGTACTTC. It yields the protein CASSFMGQGASYEQYF. Filled out from reference TRBV7-2 and TRBJ2-7, the complete variable domain reads GAGVSQSPSNKVTEKGKDVELRCDPISGHTALYWYRQSLGQGLEFLIYFQGNSAPDKSGLPSDRFSAERTGGSVSTLTIQRTQQEDSAVYLCASSFMGQGASYEQYFGPGTRLTVT.